This TCR beta chain derives from a study of blood T cell repertoires in COVID-19. Study-level background: The origin of the acute and convalescent COVID-19 samples was the United States, Italy and Spain.

While infection was still active, Seattle patients were enrolled and then followed longitudinally. Germline CDR1 is SGHRS and CDR2 is YFSETQ. The CDR3 extends over 16 amino acids. After removal of 4 bases from V and 6 bases from J, the junction contained 10 bases not matched to a gene. Methods used by the authors: Reference gene primer amplification in the assay estimated nucleated cell counts. Repertoires were generated with immunoSEQ multiplex PCR, while TCRdb's copy carries only in-frame clones and drops some. V and J calls and clone size are given by that table; D and trimming were obtained from the DNA. The table shows under 200,000 clones, with 85% to 90% occurring only once.

The gene calls are TRBV5-1 and TRBJ1-2, with TRBD1 matching over 12 bases. The receptor's source is an elderly woman with COVID-19, enrolled during active disease. The sequencing input was peripheral blood. In DNA form, the CDR3 reads TGCGCCAGCAGCCCAACCTCGGGACAGGGGGCCGATGGCTACACCTTC. Translating gives CASSPTSGQGADGYTF.